The rows below give T cell receptor beta chains drawn from one sample of a study of shared clonotypes between healthy human individuals. Some clones are missing from TCRdb's copy, which holds only in-frame ones; the method was immunoSEQ multiplex PCR. Of 2.3 million or so clones listed, just over 90% are singletons. Sequenced sample: naive CD4+ T cells from PBMCs. The source is a man between 18 and 35 years old in good health. Some clones in this sample may be carry-over from other donors' samples. The CDR3 runs from the conserved cysteine through the conserved F or W.

v_call cdr3_aa
TRBV6-1 CASTLMGPDTDTQYF
TRBV28 CASRSGTVNQPQHF
TRBV27 CASAAGRGLVEQYF
TRBV27 CASSLPTQGKGELFF
TRBV28 CASSVGTLGNSPLHF
TRBV6-6 CASSYGGGPSYQPQHF
TRBV5-1 CASSPGQGFSEQYF
TRBV27 CASNRLAGNEQFF
TRBV5-6 CASSPRTGLSEQFF
TRBV7-9 CASSGQNNQPQHF
TRBV7-3 CASSLTGRGTEAFF
TRBV7-9 CASSTRATNEKLFF
TRBV9 CASSVGPNYGYTF
TRBV28 CASSLGGGTMEQFF
TRBV28 CASRPGGWKQTQYF
TRBV7-6 CASSLRAVTTDTQYF
TRBV18 CASSRTEATYEQYF
TRBV25-1 CASIIGTTEEKLFF
TRBV7-2 CASSLRRAPNTGELFF
TRBV6-1 CATTGTQGVYGYTF
TRBV7-9 CASTRMTGSYEQYF
TRBV18 CASSPARDSNYEQYF
TRBV6-5 CASSDRGGNTEAFF
TRBV28 CASTPVRVTGGTGELFF
TRBV5-1 CASSLVGTGGYEQYF
TRBV7-9 CASSSSGTSDTQYF
TRBV19 CASSITSVFSYEQYF
TRBV4-2 CASSQGGLAGGLADTQYF
TRBV28 CASSFPGLGAKNIQYF
TRBV7-9 CASSLSAGGNQPQHF
TRBV28 CASSGAQGVSEAFF
TRBV15 CATSRTGAIRPNYGYTF
TRBV6-1 CASSGMTWERYYGYTF
TRBV7-3 CASSSTGDRETQYF
TRBV5-4 CASSFGAPGEQFF
TRBV4-1 CASSPEGRWAPDTQYF
TRBV27 CASRGLAVMNTGELFF
TRBV15 CATSRVSGNTEAFF
TRBV5-1 CASSYGTSEGYTF
TRBV30 CAWSPLTQNQETQYF
TRBV21-1 CASSKREYQETQYF
TRBV5-5 CASSLFLAGYNEQFF
TRBV6-5 CASSYFGTGAQETQYF
TRBV7-2 CASSLGQNTDTQYF